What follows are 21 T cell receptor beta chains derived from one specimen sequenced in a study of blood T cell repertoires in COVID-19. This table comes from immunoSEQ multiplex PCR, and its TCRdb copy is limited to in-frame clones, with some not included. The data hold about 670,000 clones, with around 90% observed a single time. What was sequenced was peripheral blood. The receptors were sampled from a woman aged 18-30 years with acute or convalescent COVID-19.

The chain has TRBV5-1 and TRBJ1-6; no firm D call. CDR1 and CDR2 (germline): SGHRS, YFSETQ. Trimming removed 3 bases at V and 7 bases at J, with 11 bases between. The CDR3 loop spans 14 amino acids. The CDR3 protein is CASSWEGGNSPLHF. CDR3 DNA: TGCGCCAGCAGCTGGGAAGGAGGCAATTCACCCCTCCACTTT.

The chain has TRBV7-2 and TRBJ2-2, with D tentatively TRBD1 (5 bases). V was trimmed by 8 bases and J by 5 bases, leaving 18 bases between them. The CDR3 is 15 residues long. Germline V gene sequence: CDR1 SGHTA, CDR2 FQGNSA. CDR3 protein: CASGNTGAGTGELFF. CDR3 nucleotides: TGTGCCAGCGGGAACACTGGGGCCGGGACCGGGGAGCTGTTTTTT.

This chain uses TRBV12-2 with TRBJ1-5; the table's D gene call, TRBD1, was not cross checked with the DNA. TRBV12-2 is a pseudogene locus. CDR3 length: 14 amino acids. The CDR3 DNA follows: TGTGCAAGTCGCTTAGAAGGACAGGCTCAGCCCCAGCATTTT. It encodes CASRLEGQAQPQHF.

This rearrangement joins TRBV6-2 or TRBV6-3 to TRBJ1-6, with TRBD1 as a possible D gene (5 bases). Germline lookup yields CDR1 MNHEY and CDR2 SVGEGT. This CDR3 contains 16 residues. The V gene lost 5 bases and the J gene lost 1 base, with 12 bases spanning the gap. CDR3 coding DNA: TGTGCCAGCAGTCCAGCGGGGGGATCCTATAATTCACCCCTCCACTTT. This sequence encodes CASSPAGGSYNSPLHF.

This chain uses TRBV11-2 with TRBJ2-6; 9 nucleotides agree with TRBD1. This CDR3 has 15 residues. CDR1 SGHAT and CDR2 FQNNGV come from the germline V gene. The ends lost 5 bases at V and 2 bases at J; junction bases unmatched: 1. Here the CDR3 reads CASSRTGAGANVLTF. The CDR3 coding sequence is TGTGCCAGCAGCCGGACAGGGGCTGGGGCCAACGTCCTGACTTTC.

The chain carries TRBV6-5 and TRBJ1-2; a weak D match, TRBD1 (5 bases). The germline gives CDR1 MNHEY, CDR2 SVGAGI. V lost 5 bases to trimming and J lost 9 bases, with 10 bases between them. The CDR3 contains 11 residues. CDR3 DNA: TGTGCCAGCAGTCCCGGGGGTAGCTACACCTTC. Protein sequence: CASSPGGSYTF.

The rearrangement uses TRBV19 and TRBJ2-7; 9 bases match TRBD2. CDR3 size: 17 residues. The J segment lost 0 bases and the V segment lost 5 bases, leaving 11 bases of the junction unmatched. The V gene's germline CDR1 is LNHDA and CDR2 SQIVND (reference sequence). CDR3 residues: CASSPSGLALISYEQYF. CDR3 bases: TGTGCCAGTAGTCCGTCCGGACTAGCGTTAATCTCCTACGAGCAGTACTTC.

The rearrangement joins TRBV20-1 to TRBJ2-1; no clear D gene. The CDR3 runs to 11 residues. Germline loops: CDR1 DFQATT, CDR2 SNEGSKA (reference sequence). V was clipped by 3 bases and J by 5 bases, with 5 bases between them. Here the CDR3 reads CSASYDNEQFF. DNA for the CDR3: TGCAGTGCTAGCTACGACAATGAGCAGTTCTTC.

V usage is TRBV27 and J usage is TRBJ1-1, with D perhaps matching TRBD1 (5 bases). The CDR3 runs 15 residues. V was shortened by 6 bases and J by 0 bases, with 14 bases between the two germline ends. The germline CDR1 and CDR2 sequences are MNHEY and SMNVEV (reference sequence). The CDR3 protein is CASSQSRVMNTEAFF. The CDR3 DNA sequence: TGTGCCAGCAGCCAATCCAGGGTGATGAACACTGAAGCTTTCTTT.

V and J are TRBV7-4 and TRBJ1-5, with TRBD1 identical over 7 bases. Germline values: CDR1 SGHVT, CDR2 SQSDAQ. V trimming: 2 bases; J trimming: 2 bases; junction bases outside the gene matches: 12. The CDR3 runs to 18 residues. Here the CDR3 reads CASSLRGPTGVGNQPQHF. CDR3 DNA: TGTGCCAGCAGCTTACGGGGACCCACAGGGGTGGGCAATCAGCCCCAGCATTTT.

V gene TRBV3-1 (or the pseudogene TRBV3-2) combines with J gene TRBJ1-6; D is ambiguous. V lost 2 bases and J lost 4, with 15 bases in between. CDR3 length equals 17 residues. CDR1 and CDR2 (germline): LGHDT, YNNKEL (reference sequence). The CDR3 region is CASSQSDTEAYNSPLHF. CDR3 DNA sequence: TGTGCCAGCAGCCAATCCGACACAGAAGCTTATAATTCACCCCTCCACTTT.

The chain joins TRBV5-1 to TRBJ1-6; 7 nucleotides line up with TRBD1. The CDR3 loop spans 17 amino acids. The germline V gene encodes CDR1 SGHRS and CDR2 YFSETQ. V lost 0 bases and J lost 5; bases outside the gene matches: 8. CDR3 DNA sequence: TGCGCCAGCAGCTTGGCCGGACAGGTGATTGATAATTCACCCCTCCACTTT. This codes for CASSLAGQVIDNSPLHF.

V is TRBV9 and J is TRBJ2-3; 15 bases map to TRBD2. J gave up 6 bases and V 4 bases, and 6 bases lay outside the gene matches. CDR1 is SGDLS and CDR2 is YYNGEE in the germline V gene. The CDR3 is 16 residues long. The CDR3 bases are TGTGCCAGCAGCAGGGGACTAGCGGGGGGTCGTGATACGCAGTATTTT. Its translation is CASSRGLAGGRDTQYF. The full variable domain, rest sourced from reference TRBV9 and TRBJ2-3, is DSGVTQTPKHLITATGQRVTLRCSPRSGDLSVYWYQQSLDQGLQFLIQYYNGEERAKGNILERFSAQQFPDLHSELNLSSLELGDSALYFCASSRGLAGGRDTQYFGPGTRLTVL.

The CDR3 loop reads CASSLVAGGPIEQFF. In DNA, the CDR3 is TGCGCCAGCAGCTTGGTAGCGGGGGGGCCGATCGAGCAGTTCTTC. The gene calls are TRBV5-1 and TRBJ2-1; TRBD2 matches 11 bases. Germline V gene data show CDR1 as SGHRS and CDR2 as YFSETQ. V trimming: 0 bases; J trimming: 10 bases; junction bases outside the gene matches: 6. This CDR3 has 15 amino acids.

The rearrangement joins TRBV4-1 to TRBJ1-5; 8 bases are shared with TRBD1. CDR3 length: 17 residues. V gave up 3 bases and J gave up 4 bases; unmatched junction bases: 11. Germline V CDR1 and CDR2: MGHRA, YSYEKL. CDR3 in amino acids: CASSHPMGQAPNQPQHF. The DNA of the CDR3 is TGCGCCAGCAGCCACCCGATGGGACAGGCTCCAAATCAGCCCCAGCATTTT.

As DNA, the CDR3 is TGTGCCAGCAGCTCCGACCTAAACCGGGTCGTAAGCTACACCTTC. It codes for CASSSDLNRVVSYTF. The rearrangement joins TRBV5-6 to TRBJ1-2; D unresolved. The V end was cut by 3 bases, the J end by 9 bases, with 21 bases between. This CDR3 has 15 amino acids. Germline V gives CDR1 SGHDT, CDR2 YYEEEE.

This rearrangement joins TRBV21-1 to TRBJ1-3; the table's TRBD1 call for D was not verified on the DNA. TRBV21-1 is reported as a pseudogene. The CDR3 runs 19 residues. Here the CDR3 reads CASNKGTRTGFFSGNTIYF. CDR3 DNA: TGTGCCAGCAACAAAGGGACCAGGACAGGGTTCTTCTCTGGAAACACCATATATTTT.

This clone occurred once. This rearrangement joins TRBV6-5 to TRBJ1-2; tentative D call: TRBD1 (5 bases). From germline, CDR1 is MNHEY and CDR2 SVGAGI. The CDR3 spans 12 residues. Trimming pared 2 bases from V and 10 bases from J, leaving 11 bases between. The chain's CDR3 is CASSYQGRFYTF. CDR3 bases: TGTGCCAGCAGTTACCAGGGAAGGTTCTACACCTTC.

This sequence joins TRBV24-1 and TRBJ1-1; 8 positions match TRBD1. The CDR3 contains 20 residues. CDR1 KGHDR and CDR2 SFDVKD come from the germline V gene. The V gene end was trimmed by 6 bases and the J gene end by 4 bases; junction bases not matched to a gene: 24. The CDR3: CATSRQALGQGRKVSTEAFF. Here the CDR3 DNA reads TGTGCCACCAGTCGCCAGGCTCTCGGACAGGGCAGAAAGGTGTCCACTGAAGCTTTCTTT.

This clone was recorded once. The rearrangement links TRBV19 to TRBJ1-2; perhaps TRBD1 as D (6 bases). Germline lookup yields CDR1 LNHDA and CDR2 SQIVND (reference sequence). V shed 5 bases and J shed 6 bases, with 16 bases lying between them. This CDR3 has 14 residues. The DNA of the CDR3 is TGTGCCAGTAGTTTTTCTCTCGGGGGGCATGGCTACACCTTC. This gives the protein CASSFSLGGHGYTF.

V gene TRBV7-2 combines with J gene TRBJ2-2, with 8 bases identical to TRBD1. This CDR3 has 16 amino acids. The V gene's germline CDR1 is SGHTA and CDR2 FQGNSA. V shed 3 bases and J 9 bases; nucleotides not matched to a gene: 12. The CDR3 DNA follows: TGTGCCAGCAGCTTTCCGCGGACAGGGATCGACCGGGAGCTGTTTTTT. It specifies CASSFPRTGIDRELFF.